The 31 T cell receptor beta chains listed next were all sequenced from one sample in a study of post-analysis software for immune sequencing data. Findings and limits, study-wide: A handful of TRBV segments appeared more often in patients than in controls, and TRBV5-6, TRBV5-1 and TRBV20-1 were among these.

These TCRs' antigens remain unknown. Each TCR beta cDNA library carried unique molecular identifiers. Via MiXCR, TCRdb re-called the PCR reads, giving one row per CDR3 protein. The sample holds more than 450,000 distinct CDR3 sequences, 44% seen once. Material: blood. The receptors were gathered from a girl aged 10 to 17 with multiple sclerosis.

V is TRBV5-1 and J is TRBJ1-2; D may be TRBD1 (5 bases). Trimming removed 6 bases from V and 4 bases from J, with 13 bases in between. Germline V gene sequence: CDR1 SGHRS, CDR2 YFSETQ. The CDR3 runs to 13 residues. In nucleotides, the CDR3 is TGCGCCAGCAAGGAAGGGCAGGGCTATGGCTACACCTTC. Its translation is CASKEGQGYGYTF.

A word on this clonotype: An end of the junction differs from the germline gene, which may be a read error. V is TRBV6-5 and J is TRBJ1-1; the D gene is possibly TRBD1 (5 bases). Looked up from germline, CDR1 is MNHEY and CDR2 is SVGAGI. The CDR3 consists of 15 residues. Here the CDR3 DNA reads TGTGCCGGCAGCTACACAGGAGGCAAAGGGTCTGAAGCTTTCTTT. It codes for CAGSYTGGKGSEAFF.

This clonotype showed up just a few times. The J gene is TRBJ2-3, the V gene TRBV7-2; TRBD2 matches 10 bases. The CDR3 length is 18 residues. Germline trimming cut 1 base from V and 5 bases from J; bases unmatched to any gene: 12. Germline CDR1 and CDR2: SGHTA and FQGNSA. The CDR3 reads CASSLVPHSGRKGDTQYF. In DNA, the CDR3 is TGTGCCAGCAGCTTAGTTCCGCATAGCGGGAGGAAGGGAGATACGCAGTATTTT.

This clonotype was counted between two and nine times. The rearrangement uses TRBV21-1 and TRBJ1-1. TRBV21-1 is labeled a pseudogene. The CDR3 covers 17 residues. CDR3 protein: CASSKEILGLENTEAFF. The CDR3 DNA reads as TGTGCCAGCAGCAAAGAAATCTTGGGACTGGAGAACACTGAAGCTTTCTTT.

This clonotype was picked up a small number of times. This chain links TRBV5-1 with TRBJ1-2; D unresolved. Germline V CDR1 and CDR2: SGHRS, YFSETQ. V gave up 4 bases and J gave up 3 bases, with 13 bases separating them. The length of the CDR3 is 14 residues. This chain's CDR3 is CASSPIGGDYGYTF. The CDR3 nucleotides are TGCGCCAGCAGCCCAATAGGTGGCGACTATGGCTACACCTTC.

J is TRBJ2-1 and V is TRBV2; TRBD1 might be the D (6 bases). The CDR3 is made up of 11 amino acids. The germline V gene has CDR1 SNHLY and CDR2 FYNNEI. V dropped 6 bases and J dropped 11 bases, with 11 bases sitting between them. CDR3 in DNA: TGTGCCAGCAGCACTACAGGGAAGCAGTTCTTC. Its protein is CASSTTGKQFF.

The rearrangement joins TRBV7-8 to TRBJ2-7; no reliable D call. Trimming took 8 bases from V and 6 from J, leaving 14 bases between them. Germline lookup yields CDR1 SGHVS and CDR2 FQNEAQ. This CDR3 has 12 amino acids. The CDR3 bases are TGTGCCAGCGCGCCCACTGGCGGCGAGCAGTACTTC. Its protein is CASAPTGGEQYF.

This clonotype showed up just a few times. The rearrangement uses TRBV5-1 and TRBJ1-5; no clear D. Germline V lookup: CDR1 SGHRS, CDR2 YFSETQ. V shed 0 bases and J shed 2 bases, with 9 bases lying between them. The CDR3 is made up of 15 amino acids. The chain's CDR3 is CASSLEGLGNQPQHF. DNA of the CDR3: TGCGCCAGCAGCTTGGAAGGGCTAGGCAATCAGCCCCAGCATTTT.

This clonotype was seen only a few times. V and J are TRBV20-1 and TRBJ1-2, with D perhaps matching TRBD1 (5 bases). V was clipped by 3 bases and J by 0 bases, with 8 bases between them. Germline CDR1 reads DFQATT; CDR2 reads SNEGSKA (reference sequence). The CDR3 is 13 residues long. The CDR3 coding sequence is TGCAGTGCTAGGGGGACCTCTAACTATGGCTACACCTTC. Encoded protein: CSARGTSNYGYTF.

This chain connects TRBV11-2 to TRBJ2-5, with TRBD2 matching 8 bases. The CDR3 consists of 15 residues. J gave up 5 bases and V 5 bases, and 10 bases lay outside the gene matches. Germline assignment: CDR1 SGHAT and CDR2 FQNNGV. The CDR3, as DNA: TGTGCCAGCAGCCCAAACGGTCGGGAGGGGGAGACCCAGTACTTC. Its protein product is CASSPNGREGETQYF.

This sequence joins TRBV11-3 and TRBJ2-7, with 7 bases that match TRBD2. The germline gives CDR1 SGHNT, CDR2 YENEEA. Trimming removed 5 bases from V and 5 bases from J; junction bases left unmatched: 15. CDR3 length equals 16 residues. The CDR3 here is CASSVARTGGLDEQYF. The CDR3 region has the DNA TGTGCCAGCAGCGTCGCACGGACGGGGGGTTTAGACGAGCAGTACTTC.

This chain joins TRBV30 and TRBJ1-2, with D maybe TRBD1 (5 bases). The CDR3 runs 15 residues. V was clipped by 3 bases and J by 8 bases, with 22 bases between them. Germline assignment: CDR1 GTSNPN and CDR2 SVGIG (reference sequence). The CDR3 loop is CAWSHPGRNEGGYTF. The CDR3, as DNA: TGTGCCTGGAGCCATCCGGGACGCAACGAGGGAGGCTACACCTTC.

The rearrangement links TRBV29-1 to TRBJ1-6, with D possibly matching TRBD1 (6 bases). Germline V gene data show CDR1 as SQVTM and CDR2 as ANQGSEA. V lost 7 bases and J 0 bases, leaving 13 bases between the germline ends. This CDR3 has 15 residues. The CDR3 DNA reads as TGCAGCGGCGAGAGGGGGAGCTCCTATAATTCACCCCTCCACTTT. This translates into CSGERGSSYNSPLHF.

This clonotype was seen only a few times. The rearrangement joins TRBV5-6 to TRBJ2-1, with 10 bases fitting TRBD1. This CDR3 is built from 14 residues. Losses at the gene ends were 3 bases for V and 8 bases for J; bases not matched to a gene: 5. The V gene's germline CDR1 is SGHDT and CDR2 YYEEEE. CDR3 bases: TGTGCCAGCAGCTCGGGGACAGGGGAACATGAGCAGTTCTTC. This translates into CASSSGTGEHEQFF.

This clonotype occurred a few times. The DNA for the CDR3 is TGTGCCAGCAGCCGGACAGGGACGGCGGGTGAGCAGTACTTC. Translated: CASSRTGTAGEQYF. The V and J genes are TRBV21-1 and TRBJ2-5; the table's D call TRBD1 went unverified against the DNA. TRBV21-1 is annotated as a pseudogene. The CDR3 totals 14 residues.

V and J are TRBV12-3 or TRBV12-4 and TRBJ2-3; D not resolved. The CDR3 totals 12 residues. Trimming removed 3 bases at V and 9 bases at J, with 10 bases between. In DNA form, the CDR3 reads TGTGCCAGCAGTTTCCAGGAGAGCACGCAGTATTTT. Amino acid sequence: CASSFQESTQYF.

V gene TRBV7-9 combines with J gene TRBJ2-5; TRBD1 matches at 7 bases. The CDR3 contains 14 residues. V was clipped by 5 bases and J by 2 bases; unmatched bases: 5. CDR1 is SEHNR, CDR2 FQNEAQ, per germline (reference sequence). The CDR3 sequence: CASSPGQIQETQYF. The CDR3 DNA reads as TGTGCCAGCAGCCCGGGACAGATTCAAGAGACCCAGTACTTC.

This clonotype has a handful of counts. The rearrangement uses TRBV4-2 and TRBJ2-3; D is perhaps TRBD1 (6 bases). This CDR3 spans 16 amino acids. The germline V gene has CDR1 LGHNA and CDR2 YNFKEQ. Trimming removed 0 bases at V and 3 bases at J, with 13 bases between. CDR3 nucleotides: TGTGCCAGCAGCCAAGATGGGGCGGACAGAACAGATACGCAGTATTTT. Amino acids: CASSQDGADRTDTQYF.

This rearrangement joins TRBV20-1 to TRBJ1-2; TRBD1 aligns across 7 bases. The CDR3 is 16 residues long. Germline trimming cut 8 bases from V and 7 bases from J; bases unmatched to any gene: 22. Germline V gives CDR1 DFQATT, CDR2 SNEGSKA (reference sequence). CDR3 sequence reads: CSPRVDRGRFCGGYTF. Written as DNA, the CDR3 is TGCAGTCCGAGGGTGGATAGGGGGCGGTTTTGTGGTGGCTACACCTTC.

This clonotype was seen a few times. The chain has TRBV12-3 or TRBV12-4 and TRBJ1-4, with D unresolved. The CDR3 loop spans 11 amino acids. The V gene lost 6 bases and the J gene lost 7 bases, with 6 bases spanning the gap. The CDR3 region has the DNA TGTGCCAGCAGGAGAAGTGAAAAACTGTTTTTT. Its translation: CASRRSEKLFF.

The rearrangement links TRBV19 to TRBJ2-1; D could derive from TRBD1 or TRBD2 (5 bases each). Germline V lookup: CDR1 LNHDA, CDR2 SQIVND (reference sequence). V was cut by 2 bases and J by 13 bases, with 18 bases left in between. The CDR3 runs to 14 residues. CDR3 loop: CASSIWDPQETQFF. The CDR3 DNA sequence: TGTGCCAGTAGTATATGGGACCCCCAAGAGACCCAGTTCTTC.

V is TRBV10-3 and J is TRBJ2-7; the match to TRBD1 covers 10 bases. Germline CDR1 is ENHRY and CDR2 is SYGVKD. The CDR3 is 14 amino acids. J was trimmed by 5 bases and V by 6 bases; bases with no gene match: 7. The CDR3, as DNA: TGTGCCATCAGGACCGGGACAGGGGTCCACGAGCAGTACTTC. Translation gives CAIRTGTGVHEQYF.

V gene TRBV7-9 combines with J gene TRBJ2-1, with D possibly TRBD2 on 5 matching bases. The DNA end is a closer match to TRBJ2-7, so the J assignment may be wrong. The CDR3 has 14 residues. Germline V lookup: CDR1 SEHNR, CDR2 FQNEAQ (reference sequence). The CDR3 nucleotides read TGTGCCAGCAGCTTAAGGATAGGGAGCGGCGAGCAGTACTTC. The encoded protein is CASSLRIGSGEQYF.

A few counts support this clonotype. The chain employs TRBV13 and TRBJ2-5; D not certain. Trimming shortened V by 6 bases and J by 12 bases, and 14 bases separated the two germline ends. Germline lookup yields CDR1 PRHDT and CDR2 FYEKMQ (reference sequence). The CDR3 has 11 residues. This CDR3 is CASRQTFVKYF. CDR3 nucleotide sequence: TGTGCCAGCAGGCAAACGTTTGTGAAGTACTTC.

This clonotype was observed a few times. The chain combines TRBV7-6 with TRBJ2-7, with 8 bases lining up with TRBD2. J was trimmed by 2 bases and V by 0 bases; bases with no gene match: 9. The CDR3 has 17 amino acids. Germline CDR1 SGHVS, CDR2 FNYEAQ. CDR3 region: CASSLARVTSGPYEQYF. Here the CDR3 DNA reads TGTGCCAGCAGCTTAGCGCGGGTCACTAGCGGTCCCTACGAGCAGTACTTC.

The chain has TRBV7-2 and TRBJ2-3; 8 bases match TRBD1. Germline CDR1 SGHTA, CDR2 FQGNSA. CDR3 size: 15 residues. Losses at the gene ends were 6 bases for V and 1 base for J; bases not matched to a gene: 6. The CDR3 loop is CASRLQTGGTDTQYF. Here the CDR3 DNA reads TGTGCCAGCAGACTTCAGACAGGGGGCACAGATACGCAGTATTTT.

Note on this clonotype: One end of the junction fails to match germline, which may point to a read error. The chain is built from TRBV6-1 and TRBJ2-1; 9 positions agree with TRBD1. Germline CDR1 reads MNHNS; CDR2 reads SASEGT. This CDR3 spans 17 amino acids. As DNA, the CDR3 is TGTGCCAGCACGTACATCCATGGGACAGGGAACTACAATGAGCAGTTCTTT. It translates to CASTYIHGTGNYNEQFF.

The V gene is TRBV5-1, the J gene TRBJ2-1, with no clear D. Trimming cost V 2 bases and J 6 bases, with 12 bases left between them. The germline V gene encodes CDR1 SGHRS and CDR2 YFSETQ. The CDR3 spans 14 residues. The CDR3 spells CASSFDSAPNEQFF. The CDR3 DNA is TGCGCCAGCAGCTTCGATAGTGCCCCCAATGAGCAGTTCTTC.

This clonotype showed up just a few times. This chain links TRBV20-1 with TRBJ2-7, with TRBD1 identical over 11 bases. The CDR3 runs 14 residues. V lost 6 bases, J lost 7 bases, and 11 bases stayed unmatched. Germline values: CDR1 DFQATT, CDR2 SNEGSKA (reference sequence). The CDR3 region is CSAKEGQGGGEQYF. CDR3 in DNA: TGCAGTGCCAAGGAGGGACAGGGGGGCGGTGAGCAGTACTTC.

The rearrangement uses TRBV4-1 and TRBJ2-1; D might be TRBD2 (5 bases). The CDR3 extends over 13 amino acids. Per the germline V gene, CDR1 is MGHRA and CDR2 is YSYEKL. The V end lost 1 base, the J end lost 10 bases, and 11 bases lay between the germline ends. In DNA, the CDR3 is TGCGCCAGCAGCCAAGGGACTCCGGGGGAGCAGTTCTTC. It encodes CASSQGTPGEQFF.

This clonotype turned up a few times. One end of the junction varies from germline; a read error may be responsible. CDR3: CVTPGQGYGYTF. The CDR3 region has the DNA TGTGTTACCCCGGGGCAGGGGTACGGCTACACCTTC. J is TRBJ1-2 and V is TRBV20-1; D possibly corresponds to TRBD1 (6 bases). Germline V gives CDR1 DFQATT, CDR2 SNEGSKA (reference sequence). The CDR3 covers 12 residues.